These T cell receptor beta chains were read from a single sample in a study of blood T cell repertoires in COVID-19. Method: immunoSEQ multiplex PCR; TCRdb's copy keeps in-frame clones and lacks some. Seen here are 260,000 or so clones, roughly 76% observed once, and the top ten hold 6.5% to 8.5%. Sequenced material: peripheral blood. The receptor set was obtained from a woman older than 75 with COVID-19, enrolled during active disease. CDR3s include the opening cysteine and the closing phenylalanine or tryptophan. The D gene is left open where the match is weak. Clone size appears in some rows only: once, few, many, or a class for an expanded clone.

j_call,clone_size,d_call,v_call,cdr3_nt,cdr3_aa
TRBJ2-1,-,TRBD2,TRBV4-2,TGTGCCAGCAGCCTAGGACTAGACTCGGTTAATGAGCAGTTCTTC,CASSLGLDSVNEQFF
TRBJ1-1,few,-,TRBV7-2,TGTGCCAGCAGCTTAGTGGGGGGAGGGCGAGCTGAAGCTTTCTTT,CASSLVGGGRAEAFF
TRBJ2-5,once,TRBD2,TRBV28,TGTGCCAGCAGTTCTACGGTCCGCGGGAGGGTTGGAGAGACCCAGTACTTC,CASSSTVRGRVGETQYF
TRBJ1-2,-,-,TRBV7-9,TGTGCCAGCAGCTTCACCTCGCCTAGGGGCTACACCTTC,CASSFTSPRGYTF
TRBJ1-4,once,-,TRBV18,TGTGCCAGCTCACCCTTGGGCCCTGCTGCAACTAATGAAAAACTGTTTTTT,CASSPLGPAATNEKLFF
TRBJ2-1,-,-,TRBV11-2,TGTGCCAGCAGCTTAGCCCCCGGAGGGAATGAGCAGTTCTTC,CASSLAPGGNEQFF
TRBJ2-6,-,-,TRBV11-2,TGTGCCAGCAGCTCCCGTTTCTCTGGGGCCAACGTCCTGACTTTC,CASSSRFSGANVLTF
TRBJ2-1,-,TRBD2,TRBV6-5,TGTGCCAGCAGGCGGGTCGGGGGGGACAATGAGCAGTTCTTC,CASRRVGGDNEQFF
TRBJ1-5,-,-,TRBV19,TGTGCCAGTAGTCGGGGGGAACAGCCCCAGCATTTT,CASSRGEQPQHF
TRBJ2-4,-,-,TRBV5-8,TGTGCCAGCAGCTTGATCCTAGCGTCGACCAAAAACATTCAGTACTTC,CASSLILASTKNIQYF
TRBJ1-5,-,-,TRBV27,TGTGCCAGCAGGGGAGGAACGAGGGATCAGCCCCAGCATTTT,CASRGGTRDQPQHF
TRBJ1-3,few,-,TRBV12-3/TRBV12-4,TGTGCCAGCCGGCAGGGTGGGGGAAACACCATATATTTT,CASRQGGGNTIYF
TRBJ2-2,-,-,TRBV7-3,TGTGCCAGCAGCGCGGACTATATCTCCGGGGAGCTGTTTTTT,CASSADYISGELFF
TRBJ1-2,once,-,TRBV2,TGTGCCAGACAAACAGGGTTCGGCTACACCTTC,CARQTGFGYTF
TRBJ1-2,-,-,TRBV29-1,TGCAGCGTTCCCCTCTCCCTTAGCTATGGCTACACCTTC,CSVPLSLSYGYTF
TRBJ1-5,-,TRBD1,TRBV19,TGTGCCAGTATCAGGGGGGACAATCAGCCCCAGCATTTT,CASIRGDNQPQHF
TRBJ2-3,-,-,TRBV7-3,TGTGCCAGCAGCGTTGACTACTCTGCTAGCACAGATACGCAGTATTTT,CASSVDYSASTDTQYF